The sequence of this TCR beta chain was determined in a study of blood T cell repertoires in COVID-19. The V end lost 0 bases, the J end lost 7 bases, and 12 bases lay between the germline ends. Germline CDR1 reads SGHTA; CDR2 reads FQGNSA. The CDR3 runs 15 residues. The table came from immunoSEQ multiplex PCR; TCRdb's copy has only in-frame clones and leaves some out. This table has under 65,000 clones, 75% to 90% appearing once. The specimen sequenced was peripheral blood. The V and J genes are TRBV7-2 and TRBJ1-4, with D possibly matching TRBD1 (5 bases). This clonotype originated in a man in his 60s with acute or convalescent COVID-19. The CDR3: CASSLAAGTVEKLFF. CDR3 bases: TGTGCCAGCAGCTTAGCGGCGGGGACGGTTGAAAAACTGTTTTTT. The whole variable domain, remainder taken from reference TRBV7-2 and TRBJ1-4, is GAGVSQSPSNKVTEKGKDVELRCDPISGHTALYWYRQSLGQGLEFLIYFQGNSAPDKSGLPSDRFSAERTGGSVSTLTIQRTQQEDSAVYLCASSLAAGTVEKLFFGSGTQLSVL.